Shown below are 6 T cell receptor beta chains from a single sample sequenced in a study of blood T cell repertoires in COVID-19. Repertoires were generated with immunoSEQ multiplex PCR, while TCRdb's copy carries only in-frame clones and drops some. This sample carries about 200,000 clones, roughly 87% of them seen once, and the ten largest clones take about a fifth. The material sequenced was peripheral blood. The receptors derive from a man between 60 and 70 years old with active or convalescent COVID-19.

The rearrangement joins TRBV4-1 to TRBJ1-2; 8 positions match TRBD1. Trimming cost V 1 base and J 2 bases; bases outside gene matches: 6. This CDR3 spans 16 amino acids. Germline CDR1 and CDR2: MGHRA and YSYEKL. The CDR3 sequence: CASSQADRVFNYGYTF. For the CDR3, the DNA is TGCGCCAGCAGCCAAGCGGACAGGGTTTTCAACTATGGCTACACCTTC.

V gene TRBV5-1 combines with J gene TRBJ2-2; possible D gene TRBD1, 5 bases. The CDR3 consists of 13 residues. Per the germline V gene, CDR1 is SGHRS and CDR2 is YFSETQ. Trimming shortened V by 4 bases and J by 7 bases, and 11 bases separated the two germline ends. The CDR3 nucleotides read TGCGCCAGCAGCCCAGGGTTTGACGGGGAGCTGTTTTTT. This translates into CASSPGFDGELFF.

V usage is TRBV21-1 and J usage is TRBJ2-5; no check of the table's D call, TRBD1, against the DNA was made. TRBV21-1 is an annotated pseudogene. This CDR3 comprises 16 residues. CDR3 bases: TGTGCCAGCGGCCCACAGGGGGCTCACCTCCAAGAGACCCAGTACTTC. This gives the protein CASGPQGAHLQETQYF.

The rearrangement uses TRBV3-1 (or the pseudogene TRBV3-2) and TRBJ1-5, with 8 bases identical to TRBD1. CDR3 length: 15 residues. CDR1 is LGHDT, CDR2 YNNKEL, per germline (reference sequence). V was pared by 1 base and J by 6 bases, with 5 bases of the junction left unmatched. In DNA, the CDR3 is TGTGCCAGCAGCCAAGGGACAGGGCGGGCTCAGCCCCAGCATTTT. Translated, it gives CASSQGTGRAQPQHF.

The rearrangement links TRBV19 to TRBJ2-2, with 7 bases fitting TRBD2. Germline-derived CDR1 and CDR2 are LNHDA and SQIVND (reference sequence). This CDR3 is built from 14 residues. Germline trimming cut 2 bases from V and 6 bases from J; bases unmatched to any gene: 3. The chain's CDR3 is CASSISGVAGELFF. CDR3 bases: TGTGCCAGTAGTATAAGCGGGGTCGCCGGGGAGCTGTTTTTT.

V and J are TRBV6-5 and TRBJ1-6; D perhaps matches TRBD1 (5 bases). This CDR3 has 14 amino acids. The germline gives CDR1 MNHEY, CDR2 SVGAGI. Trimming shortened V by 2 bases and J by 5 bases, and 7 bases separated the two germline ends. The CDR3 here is CASSYRGNNSPLHF. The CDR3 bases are TGTGCCAGCAGTTACAGGGGCAATAATTCACCCCTCCACTTT.